This TCR beta chain was observed in a study of T cell repertoires in cytomegalovirus infection. Looking at the study overall: Both a matching HLA type and CMV infection were indicated by public TCR beta signatures.

MiXCR, applied by TCRdb to the reads, yields one record per CDR3 protein. The table lists approximately 500,000 distinct CDR3 sequences, about 17% of them singletons. Study outcomes and limitations: It was HLA-C-restricted CMV-specific TCR beta clonotypes that dominated the response ex vivo.

A note on this clonotype: What it binds is not known.

Germline values: CDR1 MDHEN, CDR2 SYDVKM. V was clipped by 7 bases and J by 7 bases, with 23 bases between them. The CDR3 covers 16 residues. The TCR was taken from a human donor in good health (CMV status not recorded). Some clones in this sample may be carry-over from other donors' samples. Specimen: CD8+ T cells from PBMCs. The J gene is TRBJ1-5, the V gene TRBV28, with a possible D match to TRBD1 (5 bases). The CDR3 loop reads CASKTRGGIPQQPQHF. The CDR3, as DNA: TGTGCCAGCAAAACTAGGGGAGGGATTCCACAGCAGCCCCAGCATTTT.